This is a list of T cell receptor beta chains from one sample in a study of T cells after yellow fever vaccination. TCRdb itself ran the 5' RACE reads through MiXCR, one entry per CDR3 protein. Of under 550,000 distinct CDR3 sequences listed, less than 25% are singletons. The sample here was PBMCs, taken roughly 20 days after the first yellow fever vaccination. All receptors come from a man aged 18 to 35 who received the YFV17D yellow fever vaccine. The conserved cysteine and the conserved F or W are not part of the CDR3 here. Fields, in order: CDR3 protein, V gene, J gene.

cdr3_aa: ASSPGGSGSQETQY
v_call: TRBV4-3
j_call: TRBJ2-5

cdr3_aa: ASSGQAANVLT
v_call: TRBV7-2
j_call: TRBJ2-6

cdr3_aa: ASSLRGDPVMNTEAF
v_call: TRBV7-9
j_call: TRBJ1-1

cdr3_aa: ASSSRGRMNTEAF
v_call: TRBV11-2
j_call: TRBJ1-1

cdr3_aa: ASSHGEIQETQY
v_call: TRBV3-1
j_call: TRBJ2-5

cdr3_aa: ASSLGTPNSPLH
v_call: TRBV28
j_call: TRBJ1-6

cdr3_aa: ASSLEGQHNQPQH
v_call: TRBV5-1
j_call: TRBJ1-5

cdr3_aa: ASNREAQPQH
v_call: TRBV6-6
j_call: TRBJ1-5

cdr3_aa: ASSLLPGVPGETQY
v_call: TRBV7-3
j_call: TRBJ2-5

cdr3_aa: ASSLGLAGYSYEQY
v_call: TRBV5-1
j_call: TRBJ2-7

cdr3_aa: ASSLFNPGANVLT
v_call: TRBV12-3/TRBV12-4
j_call: TRBJ2-6

cdr3_aa: ASSQENREAGALELF
v_call: TRBV3-1
j_call: TRBJ2-2

cdr3_aa: AISPRGSGGIETQY
v_call: TRBV4-1
j_call: TRBJ2-5

cdr3_aa: ASSFREPSNEQF
v_call: TRBV12-3/TRBV12-4
j_call: TRBJ2-1

cdr3_aa: SATVARDYEQY
v_call: TRBV29-1
j_call: TRBJ2-7

cdr3_aa: SANSMEDTEAF
v_call: TRBV20-1
j_call: TRBJ1-1

cdr3_aa: ATSRVGRELF
v_call: TRBV15
j_call: TRBJ2-2

cdr3_aa: ASSWDSFTDTQY
v_call: TRBV7-2
j_call: TRBJ2-3

cdr3_aa: ASSRDIDRGGTDTQY
v_call: TRBV5-4
j_call: TRBJ2-3

cdr3_aa: ASSPSSVRSYEQY
v_call: TRBV18
j_call: TRBJ2-7

cdr3_aa: ASSQSGANTGELF
v_call: TRBV23-1
j_call: TRBJ2-2

cdr3_aa: ASSLVNRGSTEAF
v_call: TRBV7-9
j_call: TRBJ1-1

cdr3_aa: ASSIGTSGRTDTQY
v_call: TRBV7-2
j_call: TRBJ2-3

cdr3_aa: ASGAGTPYEQY
v_call: TRBV28
j_call: TRBJ2-7

cdr3_aa: ASSSTSSGNTIY
v_call: TRBV5-1
j_call: TRBJ1-3

cdr3_aa: ASRSSRPGQGSGELF
v_call: TRBV6-2/TRBV6-3
j_call: TRBJ2-2

cdr3_aa: ASSPPAGLLDTQY
v_call: TRBV3-1
j_call: TRBJ2-3

cdr3_aa: ATSDLAGGAYNEQF
v_call: TRBV24-1
j_call: TRBJ2-1

cdr3_aa: ASSEQGLPLH
v_call: TRBV7-9
j_call: TRBJ1-6

cdr3_aa: AIRPGQGGGTDTQY
v_call: TRBV10-3
j_call: TRBJ2-3

cdr3_aa: ASSLSIWTEQY
v_call: TRBV12-3/TRBV12-4
j_call: TRBJ2-5

cdr3_aa: ASSSKGRGYNSPLH
v_call: TRBV4-3
j_call: TRBJ1-6

cdr3_aa: ASSALLAGEDEQF
v_call: TRBV5-1
j_call: TRBJ2-1

cdr3_aa: ASSLAPSAGGLYEQY
v_call: TRBV7-2
j_call: TRBJ2-7

cdr3_aa: ASSPAGFDTGELF
v_call: TRBV6-4
j_call: TRBJ2-2

cdr3_aa: ASSASRDRGYEQY
v_call: TRBV7-9
j_call: TRBJ2-7

cdr3_aa: AISESGGGGANVLT
v_call: TRBV10-3
j_call: TRBJ2-6

cdr3_aa: SVFRGSTYEQY
v_call: TRBV29-1
j_call: TRBJ2-7

cdr3_aa: ASSASLRLAGKETQY
v_call: TRBV5-1
j_call: TRBJ2-5

cdr3_aa: ASSMGTVYSNQPQH
v_call: TRBV7-9
j_call: TRBJ1-5

cdr3_aa: SARDLRTSYEQY
v_call: TRBV20-1
j_call: TRBJ2-7

cdr3_aa: ASSYQDNYGYT
v_call: TRBV6-6
j_call: TRBJ1-2

cdr3_aa: ASIVGGTGELF
v_call: TRBV12-3/TRBV12-4
j_call: TRBJ2-2

cdr3_aa: ASSYGAGGELF
v_call: TRBV6-6
j_call: TRBJ2-2

cdr3_aa: AISGTEGTEAF
v_call: TRBV10-3
j_call: TRBJ1-1

cdr3_aa: ASSPGENNEKLF
v_call: TRBV4-3
j_call: TRBJ1-4

cdr3_aa: ASSPTGTHGSYGYT
v_call: TRBV7-9
j_call: TRBJ1-2

cdr3_aa: SATGTSGGSSYNEQF
v_call: TRBV20-1
j_call: TRBJ2-1

cdr3_aa: ASSQDRSYNEQF
v_call: TRBV4-3
j_call: TRBJ2-1

cdr3_aa: ASSLIGGDETQY
v_call: TRBV5-1
j_call: TRBJ2-5

cdr3_aa: ASSSGDLKTQY
v_call: TRBV7-3
j_call: TRBJ2-5

cdr3_aa: SARDLGTSSGEQF
v_call: TRBV20-1
j_call: TRBJ2-1

cdr3_aa: ASSLEPYEQY
v_call: TRBV13
j_call: TRBJ2-7

cdr3_aa: ASSLNGGAIPQETQY
v_call: TRBV11-2
j_call: TRBJ2-5

cdr3_aa: ASGRGSGSYEQY
v_call: TRBV7-8
j_call: TRBJ2-7

cdr3_aa: ASSNSGTGGSYEQY
v_call: TRBV19
j_call: TRBJ2-7

cdr3_aa: ASSVTGQGRFRTEAF
v_call: TRBV6-1
j_call: TRBJ1-1

cdr3_aa: ASSLGLAGSDEQF
v_call: TRBV7-2
j_call: TRBJ2-1